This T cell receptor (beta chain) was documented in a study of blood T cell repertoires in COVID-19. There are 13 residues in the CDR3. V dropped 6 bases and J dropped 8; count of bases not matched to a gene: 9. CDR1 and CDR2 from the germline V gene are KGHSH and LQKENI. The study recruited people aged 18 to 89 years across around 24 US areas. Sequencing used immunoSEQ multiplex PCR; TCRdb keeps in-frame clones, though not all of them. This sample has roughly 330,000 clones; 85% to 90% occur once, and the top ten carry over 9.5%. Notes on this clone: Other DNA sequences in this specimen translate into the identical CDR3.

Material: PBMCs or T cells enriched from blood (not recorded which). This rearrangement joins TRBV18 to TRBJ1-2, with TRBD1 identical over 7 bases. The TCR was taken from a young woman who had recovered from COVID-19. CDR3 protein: CASSPGTDYGYTF. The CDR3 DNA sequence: TGTGCCAGCTCGCCCGGGACAGATTACGGCTACACCTTC. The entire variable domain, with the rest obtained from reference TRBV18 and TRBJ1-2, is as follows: NAGVMQNPRHLVRRRGQEARLRCSPMKGHSHVYWYRQLPEEGLKFMVYLQKENIIDESGMPKERFSAEFPKEGPSILRIQQVVRGDSAAYFCASSPGTDYGYTFGSGTRLTVV.